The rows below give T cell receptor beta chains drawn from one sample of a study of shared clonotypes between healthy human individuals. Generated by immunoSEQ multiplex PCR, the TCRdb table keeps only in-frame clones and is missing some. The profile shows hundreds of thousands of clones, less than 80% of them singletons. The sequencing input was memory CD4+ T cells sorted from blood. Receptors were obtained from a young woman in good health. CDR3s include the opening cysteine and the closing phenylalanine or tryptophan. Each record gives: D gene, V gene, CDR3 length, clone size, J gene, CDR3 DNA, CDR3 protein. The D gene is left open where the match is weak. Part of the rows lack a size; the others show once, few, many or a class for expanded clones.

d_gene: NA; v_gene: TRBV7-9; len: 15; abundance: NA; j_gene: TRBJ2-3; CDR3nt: TGTGCCGGGCACAAAACAGTTTCTTCCACAGATACGCAGTATTTT; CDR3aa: CAGHKTVSSTDTQYF
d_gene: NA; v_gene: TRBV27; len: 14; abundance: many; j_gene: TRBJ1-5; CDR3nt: TGTGCCAGCAGTCTAGGACATCACAGTCAGCCCCAGCATTTT; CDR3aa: CASSLGHHSQPQHF
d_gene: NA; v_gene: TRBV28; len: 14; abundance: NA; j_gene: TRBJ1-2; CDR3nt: TGTGCCAGCAGGATCCAGGGGTTCAGCTCTGGCTACACCTTC; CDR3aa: CASRIQGFSSGYTF
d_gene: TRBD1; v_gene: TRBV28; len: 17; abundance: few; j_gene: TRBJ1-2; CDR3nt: TGTGCCAGCAGGCAACAATTAGGGACAGGGAATGATGGTGGCTACACCTTC; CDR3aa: CASRQQLGTGNDGGYTF
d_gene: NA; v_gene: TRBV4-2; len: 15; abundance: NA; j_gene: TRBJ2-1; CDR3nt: TGTGCCAGCAGCCAAGGGGGACACCTAGGAGATGAGCAGTTCTTC; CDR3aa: CASSQGGHLGDEQFF
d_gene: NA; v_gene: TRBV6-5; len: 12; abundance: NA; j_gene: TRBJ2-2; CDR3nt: TGTGCCAGCAAGGGCAACACCGGGGAGCTGTTTTTT; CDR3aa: CASKGNTGELFF
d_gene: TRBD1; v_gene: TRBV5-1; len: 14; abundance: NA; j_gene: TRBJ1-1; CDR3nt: TGCGCCAGCAAACCCGGGGACAGGAACACTGAAGCTTTCTTT; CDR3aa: CASKPGDRNTEAFF
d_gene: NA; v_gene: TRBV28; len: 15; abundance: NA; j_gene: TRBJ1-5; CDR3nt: TGTGCCAGCAGTCCCTCAGGGGCGCGCAATCAGCCCCAGCATTTT; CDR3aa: CASSPSGARNQPQHF
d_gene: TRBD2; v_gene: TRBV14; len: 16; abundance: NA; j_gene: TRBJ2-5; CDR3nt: TGTGCCAGCAGCCAAGGGAGGACTAGCTTGGGAGAGACCCAGTACTTC; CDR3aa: CASSQGRTSLGETQYF
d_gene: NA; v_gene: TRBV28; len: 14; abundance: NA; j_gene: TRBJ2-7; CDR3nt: TGTGCCAGCAGTTTGCGGCAGGGAGAATTCGAGCAGTACTTC; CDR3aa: CASSLRQGEFEQYF
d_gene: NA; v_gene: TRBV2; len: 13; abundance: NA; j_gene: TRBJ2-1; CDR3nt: TGTGCCAGCAGTCCCCAAACTTACAATGAGCAGTTCTTC; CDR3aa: CASSPQTYNEQFF
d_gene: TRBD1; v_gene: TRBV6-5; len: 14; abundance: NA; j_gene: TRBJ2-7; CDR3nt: TGTGCCAGCAGTACTCGGACAGGGCCCTACGAGCAGTACTTC; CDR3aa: CASSTRTGPYEQYF
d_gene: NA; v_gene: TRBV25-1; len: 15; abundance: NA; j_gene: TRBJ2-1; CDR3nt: TGTGCCAGCAGTGACCTCCGGACTACCCACAATGAGCAGTTCTTC; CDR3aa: CASSDLRTTHNEQFF
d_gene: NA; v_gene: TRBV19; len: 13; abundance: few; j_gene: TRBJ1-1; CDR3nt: TGTGCCAGTATGTGGGGGGCGAACACTGAAGCTTTCTTT; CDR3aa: CASMWGANTEAFF
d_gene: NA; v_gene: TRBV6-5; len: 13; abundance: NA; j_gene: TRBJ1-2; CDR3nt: TGTGCCAGCAAGGGGACGACTAACTATGGCTACACCTTC; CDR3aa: CASKGTTNYGYTF
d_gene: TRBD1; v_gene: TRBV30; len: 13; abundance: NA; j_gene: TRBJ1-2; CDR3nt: TGTGCCTGGAGCGGACAGGGTCTGAATGGCTACACCTTC; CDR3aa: CAWSGQGLNGYTF
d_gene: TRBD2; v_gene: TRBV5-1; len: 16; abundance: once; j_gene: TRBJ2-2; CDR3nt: TGCGCCAGCAGCTTGGCCGTAGCGGGAGGGACCGGGGAGCTGTTTTTT; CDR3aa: CASSLAVAGGTGELFF
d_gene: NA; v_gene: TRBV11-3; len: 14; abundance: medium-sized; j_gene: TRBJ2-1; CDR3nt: TGTGCCAGCAGCTCGGGACTGGCCTACAATGAGCAGTTCTTC; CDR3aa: CASSSGLAYNEQFF
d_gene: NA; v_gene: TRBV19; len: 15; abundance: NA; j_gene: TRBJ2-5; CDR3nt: TGTGCCAGTTCTAACCGACCCCGGATGGGAGAGACCCAGTACTTC; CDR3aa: CASSNRPRMGETQYF
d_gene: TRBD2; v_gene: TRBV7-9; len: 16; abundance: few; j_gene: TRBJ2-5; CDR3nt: TGTGCCAGCAGCTTATCAAGACTAGCGGGGGATGAGACCCAGTACTTC; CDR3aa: CASSLSRLAGDETQYF
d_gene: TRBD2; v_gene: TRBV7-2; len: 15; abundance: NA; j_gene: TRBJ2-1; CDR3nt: TGTGCCAGCAGCTCTTCTAGCGGGGTATACAATGAGCAGTTCTTC; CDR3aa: CASSSSSGVYNEQFF
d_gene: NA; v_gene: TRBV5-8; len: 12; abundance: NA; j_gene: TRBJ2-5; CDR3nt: TGTGCCAGTTCTTGGACTCAAGAGACCCAGTACTTC; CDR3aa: CASSWTQETQYF
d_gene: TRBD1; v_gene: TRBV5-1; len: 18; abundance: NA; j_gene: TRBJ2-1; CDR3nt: TGCGCCAGCAGCCCGACCCTCGGGACAGGTAGATCCTACAATGAGCAGTTCTTC; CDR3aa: CASSPTLGTGRSYNEQFF
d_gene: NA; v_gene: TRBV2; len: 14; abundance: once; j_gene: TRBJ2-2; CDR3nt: TGTGCCAGCAGTGCCGGGGATGCTGGCGGGGAGCTGTTTTTT; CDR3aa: CASSAGDAGGELFF
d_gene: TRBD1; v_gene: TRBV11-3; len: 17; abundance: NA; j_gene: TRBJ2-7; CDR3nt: TGTGCCAGCAGCTGGGGACAGGGAGTAAATCGGGACTACGAGCAGTACTTC; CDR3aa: CASSWGQGVNRDYEQYF
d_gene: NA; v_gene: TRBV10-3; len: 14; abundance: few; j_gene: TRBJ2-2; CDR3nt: TGTGCCATCAGTGGCGGACCGAACACCGGGGAGCTGTTTTTT; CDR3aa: CAISGGPNTGELFF
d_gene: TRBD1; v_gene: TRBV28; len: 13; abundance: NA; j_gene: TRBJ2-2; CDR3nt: TGTGCCAGCAGCACAGGGGGCACCGGGGAGCTGTTTTTT; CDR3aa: CASSTGGTGELFF
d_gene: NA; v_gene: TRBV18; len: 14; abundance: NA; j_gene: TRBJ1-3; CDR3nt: TGTGCCAGCTCACCAGGAGGGGATGGAAACACCATATATTTT; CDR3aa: CASSPGGDGNTIYF
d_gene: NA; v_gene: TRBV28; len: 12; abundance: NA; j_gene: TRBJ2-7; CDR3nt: TGTGCCAGCAGATCCGCCTCACAGGGGCAGTACTTC; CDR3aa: CASRSASQGQYF
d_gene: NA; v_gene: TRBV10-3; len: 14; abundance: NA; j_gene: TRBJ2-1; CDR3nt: TGTGCCATCAGTGAAAATCGCCAACGAGAGTCGCAGTTCTTC; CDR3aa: CAISENRQRESQFF
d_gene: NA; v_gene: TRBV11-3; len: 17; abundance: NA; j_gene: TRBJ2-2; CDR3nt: TGTGCCAGCAGCCCCACCTCGGGGTGGATGGCCACCGGGGAGCTGTTTTTT; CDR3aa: CASSPTSGWMATGELFF
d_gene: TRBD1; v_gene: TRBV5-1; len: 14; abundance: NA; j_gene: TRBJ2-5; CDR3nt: TGCGCCAGCAGCACGGGACAGGGAGGGGAGACCCAGTACTTC; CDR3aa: CASSTGQGGETQYF
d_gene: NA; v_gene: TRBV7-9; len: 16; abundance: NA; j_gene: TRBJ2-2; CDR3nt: TGTGCCAGCAACCCTAAGTACATCGCGAACACCGGGGAGCTGTTTTTT; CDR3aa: CASNPKYIANTGELFF
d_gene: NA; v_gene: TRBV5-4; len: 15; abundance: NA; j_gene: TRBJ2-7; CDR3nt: TGTGCCAGCAGCCCGGAGCGGAACCGGGCTTACGAGCAGTACTTC; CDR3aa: CASSPERNRAYEQYF
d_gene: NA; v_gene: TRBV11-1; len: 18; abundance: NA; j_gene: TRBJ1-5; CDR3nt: TGTGCCAGCAGCTTACGGCCACAGGGACGTGATAGCAATCAGCCCCAGCATTTT; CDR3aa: CASSLRPQGRDSNQPQHF
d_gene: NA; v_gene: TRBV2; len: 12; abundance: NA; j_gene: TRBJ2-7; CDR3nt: TGTGCCAGCAGGGGAGGCGGTTTTAAGCAGTACTTC; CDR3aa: CASRGGGFKQYF
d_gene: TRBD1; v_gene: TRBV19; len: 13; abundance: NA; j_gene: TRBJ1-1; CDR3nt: TGTGCCAGTAGTCGGGACAGGGGGACTGAAGCTTTCTTT; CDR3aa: CASSRDRGTEAFF
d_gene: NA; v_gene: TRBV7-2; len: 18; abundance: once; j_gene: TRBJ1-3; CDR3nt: TGTGCCAGCAGCTTAAGGGTTATTGGCAGCAGTTTAGGAAACACCATATATTTT; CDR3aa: CASSLRVIGSSLGNTIYF
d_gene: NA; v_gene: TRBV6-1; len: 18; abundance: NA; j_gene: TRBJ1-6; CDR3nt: TGTGCCAGCAGTGAATTTGAGAGTTACAGGGTGAAGAATTCACCCCTCCACTTT; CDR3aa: CASSEFESYRVKNSPLHF
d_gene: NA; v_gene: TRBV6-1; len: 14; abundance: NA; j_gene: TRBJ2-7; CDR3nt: TGTGCCAGCAGTGAAGGTCTAGCGTCCTACGAGCAGTACTTC; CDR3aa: CASSEGLASYEQYF
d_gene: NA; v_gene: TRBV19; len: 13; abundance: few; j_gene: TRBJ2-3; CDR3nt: TGTGCCAGTAGCATCCCCCGAGGCGATACGCAGTATTTT; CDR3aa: CASSIPRGDTQYF
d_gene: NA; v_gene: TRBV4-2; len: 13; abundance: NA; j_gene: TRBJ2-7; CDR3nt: TGTGCCAGCCGAGGGTTAGGGAGCCACGAGCAGTACTTC; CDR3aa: CASRGLGSHEQYF
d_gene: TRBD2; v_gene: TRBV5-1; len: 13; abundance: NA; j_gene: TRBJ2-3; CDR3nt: TGCGCCAGCAGCGGGAGGGAGGCAGATACGCAGTATTTT; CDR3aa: CASSGREADTQYF
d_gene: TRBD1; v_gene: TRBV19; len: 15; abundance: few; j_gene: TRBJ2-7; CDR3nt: TGTGCCAGTAGCTCCACAGGGGGCCGCGTCTACGAGCAGTACTTC; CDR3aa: CASSSTGGRVYEQYF
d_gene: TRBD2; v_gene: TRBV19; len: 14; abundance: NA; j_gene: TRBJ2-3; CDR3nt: TGTGCCAGTAGTACCGTGACTAGCGGCAATACGCAGTATTTT; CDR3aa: CASSTVTSGNTQYF
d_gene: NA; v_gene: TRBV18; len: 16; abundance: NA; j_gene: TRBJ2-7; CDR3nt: TGTGCCAGCTCACCAATTGGGCAGACCCGGCAGTCACCCCCGGTCTTC; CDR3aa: CASSPIGQTRQSPPVF
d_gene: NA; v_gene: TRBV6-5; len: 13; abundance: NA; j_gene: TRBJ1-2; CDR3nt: TGTGCCAGCAGTTACCGGAGCTACTATGGCTACACCTTC; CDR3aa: CASSYRSYYGYTF
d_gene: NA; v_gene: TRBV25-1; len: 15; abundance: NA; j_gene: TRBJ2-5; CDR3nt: TGTGCCAGCAGTGCCCCTAAAAAGGGGCGGGAGACCCAGTACTTC; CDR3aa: CASSAPKKGRETQYF
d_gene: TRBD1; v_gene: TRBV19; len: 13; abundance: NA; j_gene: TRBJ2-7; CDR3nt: TGTGCCAGTAGCCGGACAGGGGGCGGCGAGCAGTACTTC; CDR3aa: CASSRTGGGEQYF
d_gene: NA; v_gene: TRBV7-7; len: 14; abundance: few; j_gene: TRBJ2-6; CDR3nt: TGTGCCAGCAGCTCTAGCTCTGGGGCCAACGTCCTGACTTTC; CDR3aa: CASSSSSGANVLTF